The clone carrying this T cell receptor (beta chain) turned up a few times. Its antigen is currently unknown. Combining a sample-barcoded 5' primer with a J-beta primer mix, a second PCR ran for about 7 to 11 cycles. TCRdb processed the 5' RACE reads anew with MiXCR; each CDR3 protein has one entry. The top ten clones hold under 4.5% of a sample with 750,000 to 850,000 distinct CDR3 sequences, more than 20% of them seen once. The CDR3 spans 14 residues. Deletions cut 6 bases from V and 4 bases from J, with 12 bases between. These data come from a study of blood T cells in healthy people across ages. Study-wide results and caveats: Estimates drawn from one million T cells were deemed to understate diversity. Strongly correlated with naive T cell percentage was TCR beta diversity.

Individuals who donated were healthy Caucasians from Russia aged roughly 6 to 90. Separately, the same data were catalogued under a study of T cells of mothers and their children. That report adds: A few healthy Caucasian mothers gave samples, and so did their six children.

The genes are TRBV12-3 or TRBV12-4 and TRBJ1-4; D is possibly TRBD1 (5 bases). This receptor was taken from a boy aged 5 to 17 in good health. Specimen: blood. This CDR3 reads CASSGTSHNEKLFF. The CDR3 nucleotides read TGTGCCAGCAGCGGGACCTCACATAATGAAAAACTGTTTTTT.